This T cell receptor beta chain was recovered during a study of identical twins. Overall study findings and caveats: Zero-insertion analyses might be partly confounded by invariant T cells like MAIT and iNKT. Fewer insertions characterized abundant cord blood beta clonotypes, whereas memory repertoires showed none.

This clonotype was seen a handful of times. As yet, its antigen is unknown. Addition of a universal primer site occurred through template switching, and cDNA carried unique molecular identifiers. TCRdb reanalysed the 5' RACE reads using MiXCR and keeps one entry per CDR3 protein. The table shows 500,000 to 600,000 distinct CDR3 sequences, with roughly 21% occurring only once. Trimming stripped 6 bases from V and 0 bases from J, with 18 bases between. The length of the CDR3 is 17 residues. Germline V gene sequence: CDR1 LGHDT, CDR2 YNNKEL (reference sequence). The sample also formed part of further work on T cells expressing NK-cell markers. That source notes: Sequencing of TCR beta repertoires drew on sorted CD3+CD56+NKG2C+, CD3+CD56+NKG2C- and CD3+CD56-NKG2C+ T cells.

The chain links TRBV3-1 to TRBJ2-1; the D gene could be TRBD1 or TRBD2 (5 bases each). Sequencing used CD4+ T cells sorted from blood. The TCR comes from a young woman in good health. This CDR3 is CASRRGAGASSYNEQFF. Written as DNA, the CDR3 is TGTGCCAGCAGACGAGGGGCGGGCGCGAGCTCCTACAATGAGCAGTTCTTC.